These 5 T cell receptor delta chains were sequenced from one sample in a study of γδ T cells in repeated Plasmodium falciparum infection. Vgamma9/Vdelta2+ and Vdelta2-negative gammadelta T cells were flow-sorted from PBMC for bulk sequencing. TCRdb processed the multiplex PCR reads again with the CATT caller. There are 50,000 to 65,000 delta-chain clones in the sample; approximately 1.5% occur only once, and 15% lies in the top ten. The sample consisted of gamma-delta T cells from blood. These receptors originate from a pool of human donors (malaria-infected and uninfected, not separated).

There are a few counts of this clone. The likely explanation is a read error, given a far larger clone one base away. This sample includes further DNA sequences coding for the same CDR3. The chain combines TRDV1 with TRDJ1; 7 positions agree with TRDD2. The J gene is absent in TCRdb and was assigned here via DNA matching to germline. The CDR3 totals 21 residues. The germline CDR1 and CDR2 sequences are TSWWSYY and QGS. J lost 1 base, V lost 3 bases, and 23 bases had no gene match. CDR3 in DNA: TGTGCTCTTGGGGAGCTTTCACTTTCCTACGTTTTCCTCCCATTCACCGATAAACTCATCTTT. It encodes CALGELSLSYVFLPFTDKLIF.

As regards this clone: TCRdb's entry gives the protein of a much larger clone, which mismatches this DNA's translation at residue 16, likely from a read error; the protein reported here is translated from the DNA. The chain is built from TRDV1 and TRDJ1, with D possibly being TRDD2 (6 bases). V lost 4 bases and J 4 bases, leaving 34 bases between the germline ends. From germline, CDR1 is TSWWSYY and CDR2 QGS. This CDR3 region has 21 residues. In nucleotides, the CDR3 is TGTGCTCTTGGGGTTCAAGGGTGGCTCCTACTTCGTACTTCGTACATCGATAAACTCATCTTT. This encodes CALGVQGWLLLRTSYIDKLIF.

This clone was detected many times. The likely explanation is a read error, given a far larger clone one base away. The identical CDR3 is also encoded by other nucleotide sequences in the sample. In DNA, the CDR3 is TGTGCCTGTGACCATTCTTCACTGGGGGATCCGTACACCGATAAGCTCATCTTT. Translating it yields CACDHSSLGDPYTDKLIF. This sequence joins TRDV2 and TRDJ1, with 10 bases lining up with TRDD3. CDR1 and CDR2 (germline): GEAIGNYY, EKD. This CDR3 has 18 amino acids.

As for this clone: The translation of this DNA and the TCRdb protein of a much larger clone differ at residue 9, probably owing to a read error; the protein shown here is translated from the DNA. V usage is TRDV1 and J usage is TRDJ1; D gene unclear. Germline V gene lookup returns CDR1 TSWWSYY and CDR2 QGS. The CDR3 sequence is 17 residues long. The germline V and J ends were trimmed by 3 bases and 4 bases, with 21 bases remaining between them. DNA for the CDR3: TGTGCTCTTGGGGATACATTCCAGAGAGGGTACAACGATAAACTCATCTTT. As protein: CALGDTFQRGYNDKLIF.

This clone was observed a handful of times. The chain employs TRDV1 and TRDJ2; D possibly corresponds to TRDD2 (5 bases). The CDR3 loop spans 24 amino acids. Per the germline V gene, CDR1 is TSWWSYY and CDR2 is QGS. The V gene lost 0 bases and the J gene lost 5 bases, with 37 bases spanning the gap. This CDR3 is CALGELHSLLFPPTTLLSTAQLFF. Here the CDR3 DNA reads TGTGCTCTTGGGGAACTCCACTCCCTCCTCTTCCCCCCTACAACCCTGCTGAGTACAGCACAACTCTTCTTT.